The T cell receptor beta chain described here comes from a study of cytomegalovirus exposure and HLA in healthy donors. Study-wide results and limits: TCR beta V- and J-gene trimming was later associated with a missense DCLRE1C variant.

The PCR ran on 60 Vbeta and 13 Jbeta primers. Clones were sequenced by immunoSEQ multiplex PCR, and TCRdb holds only the in-frame ones, with some missing. In the table there are 95,000 to 150,000 clones, about four fifths of which are singletons. As concerns this clone: Antigen unknown.

The V and J ends lost 3 bases and 2 bases respectively, with 11 bases between them. There are 14 residues in the CDR3. From germline, CDR1 is SGHDT and CDR2 YYEEEE. The chain is built from TRBV5-6 and TRBJ1-1; tentatively, D is TRBD1 (6 bases). Sequences were obtained from PBMCs. The origin of this receptor is a woman aged 45-65 years in good health and CMV-seropositive. The CDR3 reads CASSSQGINTEAFF. CDR3 bases: TGTGCCAGCAGCTCTCAGGGGATCAACACTGAAGCTTTCTTT.